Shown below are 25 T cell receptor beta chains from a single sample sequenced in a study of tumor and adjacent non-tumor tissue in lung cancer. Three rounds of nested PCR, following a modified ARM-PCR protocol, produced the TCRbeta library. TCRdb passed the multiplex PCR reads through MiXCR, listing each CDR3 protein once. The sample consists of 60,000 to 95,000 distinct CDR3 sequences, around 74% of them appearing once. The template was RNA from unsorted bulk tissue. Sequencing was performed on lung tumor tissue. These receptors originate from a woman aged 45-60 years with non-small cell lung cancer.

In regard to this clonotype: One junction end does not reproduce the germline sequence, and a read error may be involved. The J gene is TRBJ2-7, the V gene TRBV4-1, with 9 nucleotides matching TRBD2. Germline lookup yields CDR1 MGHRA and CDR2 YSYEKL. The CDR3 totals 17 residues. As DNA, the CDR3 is TGTGCCAGCAACACCGAACTAGCGGGTCGGAGCTCCTACGAGCAGTACTTC. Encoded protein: CASNTELAGRSSYEQYF.

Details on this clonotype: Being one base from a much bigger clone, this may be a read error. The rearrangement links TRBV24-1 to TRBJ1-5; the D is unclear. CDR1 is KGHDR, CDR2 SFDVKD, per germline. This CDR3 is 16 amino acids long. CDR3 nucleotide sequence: TGTACCACCAGTGTAGGGATCGGGAGGGTTCGTCAGCCCCAGCATTTT. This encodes CTTSVGIGRVRQPQHF.

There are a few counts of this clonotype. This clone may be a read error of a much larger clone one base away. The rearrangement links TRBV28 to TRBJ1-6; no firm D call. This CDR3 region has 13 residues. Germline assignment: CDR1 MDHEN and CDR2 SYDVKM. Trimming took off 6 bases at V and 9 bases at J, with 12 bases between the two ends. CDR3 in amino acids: CASREFVSSPLHF. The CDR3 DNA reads TGTGCCAGCAGGGAATTCGTTAGTTCACCCCTCCACTTT.

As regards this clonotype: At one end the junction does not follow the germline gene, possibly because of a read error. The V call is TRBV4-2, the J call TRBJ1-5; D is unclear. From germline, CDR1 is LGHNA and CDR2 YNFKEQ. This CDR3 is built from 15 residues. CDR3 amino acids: CAGSQDLTSNQHQHF. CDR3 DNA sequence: TGTGCCGGCAGCCAAGATCTCACTAGCAATCAGCACCAGCATTTT.

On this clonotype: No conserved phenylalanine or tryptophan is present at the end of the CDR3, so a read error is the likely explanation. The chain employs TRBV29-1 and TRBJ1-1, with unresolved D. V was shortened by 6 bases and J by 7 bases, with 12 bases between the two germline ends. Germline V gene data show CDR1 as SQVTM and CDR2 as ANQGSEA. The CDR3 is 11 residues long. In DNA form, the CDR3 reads TGCAGCGTCGCGGGAGTCGGTGAAGCTTTCATT. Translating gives CSVAGVGEAFI.

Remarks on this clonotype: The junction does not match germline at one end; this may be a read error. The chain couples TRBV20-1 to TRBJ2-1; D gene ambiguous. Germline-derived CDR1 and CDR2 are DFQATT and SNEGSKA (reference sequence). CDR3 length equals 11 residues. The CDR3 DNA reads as TGCAGTGCTAGAGCGGATATAACACAGCTCTTC. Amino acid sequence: CSARADITQLF.

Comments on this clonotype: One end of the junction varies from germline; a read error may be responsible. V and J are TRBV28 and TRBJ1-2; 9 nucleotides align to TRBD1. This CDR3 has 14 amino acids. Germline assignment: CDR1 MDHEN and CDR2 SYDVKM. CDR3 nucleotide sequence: TGTGCGAGCAGTTTTTGGTACAGGGGGCCTAGCTACACCTTC. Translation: CASSFWYRGPSYTF.

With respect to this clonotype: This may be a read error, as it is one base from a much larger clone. This chain's CDR3 is CASSDVVAGNEQFF. In nucleotides, the CDR3 is TGTGCCAGCAGTGACGTGGTAGCGGGGAATGAGCAGTTCTTC. The chain employs TRBV6-4 and TRBJ2-1, with 8 bases fitting TRBD2. CDR1 MRHNA and CDR2 SNTAGT come from the germline V gene. This CDR3 comprises 14 residues. V lost 2 bases, J lost 7 bases, and 4 bases stayed unmatched.

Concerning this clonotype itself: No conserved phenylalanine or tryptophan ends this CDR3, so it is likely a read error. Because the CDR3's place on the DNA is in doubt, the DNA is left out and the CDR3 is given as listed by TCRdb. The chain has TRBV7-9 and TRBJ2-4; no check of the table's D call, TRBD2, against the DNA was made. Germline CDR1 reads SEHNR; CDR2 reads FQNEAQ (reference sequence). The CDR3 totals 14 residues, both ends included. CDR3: CASSLSAGTYIQYI.

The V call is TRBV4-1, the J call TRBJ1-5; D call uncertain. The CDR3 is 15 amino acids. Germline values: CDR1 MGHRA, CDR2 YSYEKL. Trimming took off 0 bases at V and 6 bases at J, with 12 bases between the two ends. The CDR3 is CASSQDGRASQPQHF. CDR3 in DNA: TGCGCCAGCAGCCAAGACGGCAGAGCCAGTCAGCCCCAGCATTTT.

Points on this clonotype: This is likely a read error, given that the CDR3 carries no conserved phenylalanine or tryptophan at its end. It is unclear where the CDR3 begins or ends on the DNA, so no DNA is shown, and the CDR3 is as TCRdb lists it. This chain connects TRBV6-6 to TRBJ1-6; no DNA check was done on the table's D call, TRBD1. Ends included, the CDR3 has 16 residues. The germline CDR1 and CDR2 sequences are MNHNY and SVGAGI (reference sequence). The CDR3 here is CASSSPGAPGDSPLHS.

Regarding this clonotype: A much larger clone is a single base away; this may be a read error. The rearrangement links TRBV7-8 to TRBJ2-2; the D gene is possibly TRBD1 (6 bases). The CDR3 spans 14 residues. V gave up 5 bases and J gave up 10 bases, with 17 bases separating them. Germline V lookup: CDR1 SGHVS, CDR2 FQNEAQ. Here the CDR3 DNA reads TGTGCCAGCAGCGCGGCAGGGGCCGCCGCGGAGCTGTTTTTT. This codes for CASSAAGAAAELFF. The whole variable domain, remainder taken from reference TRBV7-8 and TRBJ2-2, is GAGVSQSPRYKVAKRGQDVALRCDPISGHVSLFWYQQALGQGPEFLTYFQNEAQLDKSGLPSDRFFAERPEGSVSTLKIQRTQQEDSAVYLCASSAAGAAAELFFGEGSRLTVL.

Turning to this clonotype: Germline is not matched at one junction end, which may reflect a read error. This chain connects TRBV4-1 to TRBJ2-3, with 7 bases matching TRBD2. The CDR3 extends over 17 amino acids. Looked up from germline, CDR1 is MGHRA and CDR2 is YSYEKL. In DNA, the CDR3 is TGCGCCAGTAGCCAAGAGGTAGCGGGTAGTGGCCTAGATACGCAGTATTTT. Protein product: CASSQEVAGSGLDTQYF.

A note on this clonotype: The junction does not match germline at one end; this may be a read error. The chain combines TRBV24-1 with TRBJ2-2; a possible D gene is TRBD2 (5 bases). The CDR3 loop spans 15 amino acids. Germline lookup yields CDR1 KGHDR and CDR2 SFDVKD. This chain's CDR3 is CATSDLLLGTGEPFF. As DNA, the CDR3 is TGTGCCACCAGTGATTTGCTGTTAGGAACCGGGGAGCCGTTTTTT.

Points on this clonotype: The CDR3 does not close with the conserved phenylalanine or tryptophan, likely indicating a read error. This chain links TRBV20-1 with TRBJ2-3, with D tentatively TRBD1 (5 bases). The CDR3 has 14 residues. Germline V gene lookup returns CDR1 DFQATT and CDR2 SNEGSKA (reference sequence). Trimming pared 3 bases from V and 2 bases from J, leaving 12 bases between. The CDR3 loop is CSASRAEFTDTQYL. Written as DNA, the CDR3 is TGCAGTGCTAGCAGGGCGGAGTTCACAGATACGCAGTATTTA.

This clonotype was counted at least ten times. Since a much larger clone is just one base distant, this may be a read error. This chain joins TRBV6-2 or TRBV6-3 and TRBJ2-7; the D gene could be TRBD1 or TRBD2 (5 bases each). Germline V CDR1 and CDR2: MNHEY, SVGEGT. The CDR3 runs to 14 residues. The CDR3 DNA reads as TGTGCCAGCAGAATCCGGGACCTCTCCTGCGAGCAGTACTTC. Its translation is CASRIRDLSCEQYF.

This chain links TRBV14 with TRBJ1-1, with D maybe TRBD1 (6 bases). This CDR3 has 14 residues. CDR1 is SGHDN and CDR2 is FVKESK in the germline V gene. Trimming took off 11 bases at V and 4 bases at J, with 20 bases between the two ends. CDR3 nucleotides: TGTGCCTGTAGCCACAACAGGGCAACCACTGAAGCTTTCTTT. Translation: CACSHNRATTEAFF.

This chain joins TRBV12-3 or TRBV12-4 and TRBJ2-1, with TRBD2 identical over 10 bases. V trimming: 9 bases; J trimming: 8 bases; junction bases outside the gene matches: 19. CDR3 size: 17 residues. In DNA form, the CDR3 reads TGTGCCAGTAGTCCCCAACATCTAGCGGGAGAGTCAGATGAGCAGTTCTTC. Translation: CASSPQHLAGESDEQFF.

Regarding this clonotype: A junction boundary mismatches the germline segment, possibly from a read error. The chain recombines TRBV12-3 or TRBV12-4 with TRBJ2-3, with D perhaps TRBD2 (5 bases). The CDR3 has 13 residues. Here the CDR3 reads CASSFSREGTQFF. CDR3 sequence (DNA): TGTGCCAGCAGTTTCAGCCGGGAAGGTACGCAGTTTTTT.

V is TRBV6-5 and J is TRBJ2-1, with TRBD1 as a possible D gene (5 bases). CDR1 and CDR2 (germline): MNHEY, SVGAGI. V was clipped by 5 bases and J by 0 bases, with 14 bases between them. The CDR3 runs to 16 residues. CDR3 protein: CASSHLQTDSYNEQFF. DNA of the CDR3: TGTGCCAGCAGTCACCTCCAGACAGACTCCTACAATGAGCAGTTCTTC.

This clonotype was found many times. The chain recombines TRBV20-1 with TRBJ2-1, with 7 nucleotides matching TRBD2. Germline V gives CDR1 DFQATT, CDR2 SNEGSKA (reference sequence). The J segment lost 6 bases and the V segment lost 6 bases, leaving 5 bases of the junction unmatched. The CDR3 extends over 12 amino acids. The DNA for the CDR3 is TGCAGTGCCGCGGGGACTACCAATGAGCAGTTCTTC. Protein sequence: CSAAGTTNEQFF.

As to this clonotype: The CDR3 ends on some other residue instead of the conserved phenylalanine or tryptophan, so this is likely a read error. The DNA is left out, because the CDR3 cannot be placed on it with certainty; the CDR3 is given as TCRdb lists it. CDR3 loop: CSVGLASYEQSL. The chain links TRBV29-1 to TRBJ2-7; the table's D gene call, TRBD2, was not cross checked with the DNA. The CDR3 numbers 12 amino acids, ends counted. Germline V gene sequence: CDR1 SQVTM, CDR2 ANQGSEA.

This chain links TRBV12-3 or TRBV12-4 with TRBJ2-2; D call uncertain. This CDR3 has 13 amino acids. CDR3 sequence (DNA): TGTTTCAGCAGTTATACCAACACCGGGGAGCTGTTTTTT. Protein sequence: CFSSYTNTGELFF.

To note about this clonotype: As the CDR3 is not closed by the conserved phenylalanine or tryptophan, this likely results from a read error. The CDR3 DNA sequence: TGCAGTGCTCCAGTTGGAAAGGGCACCGGGGAGCTGTTTTAT. Its protein product is CSAPVGKGTGELFY. V gene TRBV20-1 combines with J gene TRBJ2-2, with D uncertain. The ends were cut back, 5 bases at V and 4 bases at J, with 14 bases in the middle. From germline, CDR1 is DFQATT and CDR2 SNEGSKA (reference sequence). The CDR3 runs to 14 residues.

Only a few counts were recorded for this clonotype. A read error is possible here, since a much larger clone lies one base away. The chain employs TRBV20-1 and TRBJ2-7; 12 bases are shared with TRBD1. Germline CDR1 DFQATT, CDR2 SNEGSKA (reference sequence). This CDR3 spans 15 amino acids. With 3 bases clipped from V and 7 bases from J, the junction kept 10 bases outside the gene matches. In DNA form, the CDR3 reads TGCAGTGCTAGGGGGACAGGGGGCTTTGCGGGGGAGCAGTACTTC. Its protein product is CSARGTGGFAGEQYF.